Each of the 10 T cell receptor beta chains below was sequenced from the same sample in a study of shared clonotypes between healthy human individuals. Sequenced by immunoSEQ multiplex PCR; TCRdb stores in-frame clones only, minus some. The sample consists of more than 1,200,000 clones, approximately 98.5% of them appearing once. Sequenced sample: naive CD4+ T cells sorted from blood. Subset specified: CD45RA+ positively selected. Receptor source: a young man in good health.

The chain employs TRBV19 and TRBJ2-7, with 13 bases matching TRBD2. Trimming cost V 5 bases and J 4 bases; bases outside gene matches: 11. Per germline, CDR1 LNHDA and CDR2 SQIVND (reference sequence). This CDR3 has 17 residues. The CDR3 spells CASSQRTSGSSGYEQYF. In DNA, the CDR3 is TGTGCCAGTAGTCAGCGGACTAGCGGGAGCTCTGGGTACGAGCAGTACTTC.

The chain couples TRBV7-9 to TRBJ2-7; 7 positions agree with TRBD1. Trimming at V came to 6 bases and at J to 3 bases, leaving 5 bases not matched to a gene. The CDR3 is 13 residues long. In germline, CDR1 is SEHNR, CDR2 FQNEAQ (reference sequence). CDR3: CASRRDSNYEQYF. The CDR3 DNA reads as TGTGCCAGCAGACGGGACAGTAACTACGAGCAGTACTTC.

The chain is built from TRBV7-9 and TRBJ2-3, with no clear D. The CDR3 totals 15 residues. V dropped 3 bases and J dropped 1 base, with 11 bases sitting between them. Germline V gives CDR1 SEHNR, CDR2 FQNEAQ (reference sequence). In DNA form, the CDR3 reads TGTGCCAGCAGCTTCGATTCCGGAGGCACAGATACGCAGTATTTT. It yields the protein CASSFDSGGTDTQYF.

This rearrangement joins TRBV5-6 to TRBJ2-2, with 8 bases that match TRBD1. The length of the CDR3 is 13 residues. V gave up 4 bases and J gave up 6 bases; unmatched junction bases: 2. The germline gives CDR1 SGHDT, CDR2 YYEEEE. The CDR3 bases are TGTGCCAGCAGCCCACAGGGGGCCGGGGAGCTGTTTTTT. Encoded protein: CASSPQGAGELFF.

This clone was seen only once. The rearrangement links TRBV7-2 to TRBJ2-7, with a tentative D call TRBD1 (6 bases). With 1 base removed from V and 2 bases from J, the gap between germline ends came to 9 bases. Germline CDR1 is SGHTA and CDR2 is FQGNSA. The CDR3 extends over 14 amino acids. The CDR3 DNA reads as TGTGCCAGCAGCTTAGTGGACAGCACCTACGAGCAGTACTTC. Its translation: CASSLVDSTYEQYF.

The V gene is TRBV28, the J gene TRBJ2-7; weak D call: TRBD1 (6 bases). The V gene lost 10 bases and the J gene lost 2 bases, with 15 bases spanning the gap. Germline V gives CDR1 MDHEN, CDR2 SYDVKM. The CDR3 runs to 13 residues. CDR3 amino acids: CATRTGIAYEQYF. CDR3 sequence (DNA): TGTGCCACACGAACAGGGATAGCCTACGAGCAGTACTTC.

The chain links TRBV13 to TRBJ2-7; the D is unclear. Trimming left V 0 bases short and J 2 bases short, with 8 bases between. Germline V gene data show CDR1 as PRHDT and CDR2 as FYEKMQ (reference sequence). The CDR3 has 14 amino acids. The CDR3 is CASSLGGFAYEQYF. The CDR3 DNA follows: TGTGCCAGCAGCTTAGGCGGGTTCGCCTACGAGCAGTACTTC.

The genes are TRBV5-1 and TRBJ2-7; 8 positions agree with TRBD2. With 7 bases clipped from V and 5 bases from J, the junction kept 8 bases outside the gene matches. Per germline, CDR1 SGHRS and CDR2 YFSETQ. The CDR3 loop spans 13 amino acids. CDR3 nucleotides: TGCGCCAGCCGACGGGGGGGCCAGGACGAGCAGTACTTC. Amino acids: CASRRGGQDEQYF.

The CDR3 DNA follows: TGTGCCAGCATCGGCCCTCATGAGACCCAGTACTTC. As protein: CASIGPHETQYF. The chain is built from TRBV2 and TRBJ2-5; D ambiguous. Per germline, CDR1 SNHLY and CDR2 FYNNEI. The CDR3 consists of 12 residues. V lost 7 bases and J 5 bases, leaving 11 bases between the germline ends.

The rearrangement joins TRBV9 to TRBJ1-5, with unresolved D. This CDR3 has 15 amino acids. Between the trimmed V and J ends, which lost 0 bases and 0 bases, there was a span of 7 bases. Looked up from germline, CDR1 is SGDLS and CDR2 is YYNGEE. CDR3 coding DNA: TGTGCCAGCAGCGTAGATTCGGGTAGCAATCAGCCCCAGCATTTT. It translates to CASSVDSGSNQPQHF.